The following is a TCR beta chain sequence with its context. Germline loops: CDR1 PRHDT, CDR2 FYEKMQ (reference sequence). The CDR3 loop spans 14 amino acids. V trimming: 4 bases; J trimming: 5 bases; junction bases outside the gene matches: 7. The data were obtained in a study of shared T cell receptors in the human thymus. Profiled with immunoSEQ multiplex PCR; TCRdb holds only in-frame clones, not every one. The profile shows approximately 730,000 clones, 80% to 90% of them singletons. The sample was also linked to a second study, of human thymus T cells. As that study records: All donors were healthy Finnish infants who were undergoing corrective surgery to treat congenital heart defects. Thymus specimens were resections from corrective heart surgery. The authors found apparently biased V and J gene usage in thymic and blood repertoires. Thymic repertoires of unrelated individuals were reported in related research to overlap highly.

V and J are TRBV13 and TRBJ2-5; the match to TRBD1 covers 7 bases. The receptor comes from a girl under three years old with a congenital heart defect. The sequenced sample was thymocytes. The CDR3 loop is CASSWTGPGETQYF. CDR3 DNA: TGTGCCAGCAGCTGGACAGGCCCAGGGGAGACCCAGTACTTC.